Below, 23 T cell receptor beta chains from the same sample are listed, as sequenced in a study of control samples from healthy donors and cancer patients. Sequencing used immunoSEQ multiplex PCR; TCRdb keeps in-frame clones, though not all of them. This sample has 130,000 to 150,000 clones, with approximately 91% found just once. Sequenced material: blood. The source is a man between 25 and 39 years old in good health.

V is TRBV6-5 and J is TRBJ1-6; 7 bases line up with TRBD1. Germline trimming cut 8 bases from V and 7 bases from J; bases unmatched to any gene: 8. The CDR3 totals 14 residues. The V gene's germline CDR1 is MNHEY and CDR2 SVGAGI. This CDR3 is CASRTTGLNSPLHF. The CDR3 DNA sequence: TGTGCCAGCCGGACGACAGGGTTAAATTCACCCCTCCACTTT.

CDR3 region: CASSHTDTQYF. The CDR3 DNA sequence: TGTGCCAGCAGCCACACAGATACGCAGTATTTT. The chain carries TRBV5-6 and TRBJ2-3; no reliable D call. The germline V gene has CDR1 SGHDT and CDR2 YYEEEE. The CDR3 is 11 amino acids. Trimming took off 4 bases at V and 2 bases at J, with 2 bases between the two ends. The variable domain in full, completed from reference TRBV5-6 and TRBJ2-3, reads DAGVTQSPTHLIKTRGQQVTLRCSPKSGHDTVSWYQQALGQGPQFIFQYYEEEERQRGNFPDRFSGHQFPNYSSELNVNALLLGDSALYLCASSHTDTQYFGPGTRLTVL.

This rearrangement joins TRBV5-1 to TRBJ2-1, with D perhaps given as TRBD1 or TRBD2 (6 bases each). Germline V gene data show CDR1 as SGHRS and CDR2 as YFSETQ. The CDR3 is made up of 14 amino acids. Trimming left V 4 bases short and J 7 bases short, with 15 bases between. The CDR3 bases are TGCGCCAGCAGCCCTAATACGGGGGCGAATGAGCAGTTCTTC. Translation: CASSPNTGANEQFF. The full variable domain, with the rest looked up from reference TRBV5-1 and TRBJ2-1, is KAGVTQTPRYLIKTRGQQVTLSCSPISGHRSVSWYQQTPGQGLQFLFEYFSETQRNKGNFPGRFSGRQFSNSRSEMNVSTLELGDSALYLCASSPNTGANEQFFGPGTRLTVL.

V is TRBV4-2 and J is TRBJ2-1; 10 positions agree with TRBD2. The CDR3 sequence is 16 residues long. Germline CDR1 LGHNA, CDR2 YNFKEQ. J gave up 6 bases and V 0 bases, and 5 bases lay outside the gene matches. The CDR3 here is CASSQDATSGFNEQFF. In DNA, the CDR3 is TGTGCCAGCAGCCAAGACGCGACTAGCGGGTTCAATGAGCAGTTCTTC.

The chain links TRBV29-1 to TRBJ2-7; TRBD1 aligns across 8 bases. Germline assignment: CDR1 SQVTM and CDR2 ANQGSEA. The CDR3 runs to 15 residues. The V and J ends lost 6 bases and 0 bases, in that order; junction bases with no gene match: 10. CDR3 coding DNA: TGCAGCGTACCCGGGACAGGCCGAAGCTCCTACGAGCAGTACTTC. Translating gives CSVPGTGRSSYEQYF.

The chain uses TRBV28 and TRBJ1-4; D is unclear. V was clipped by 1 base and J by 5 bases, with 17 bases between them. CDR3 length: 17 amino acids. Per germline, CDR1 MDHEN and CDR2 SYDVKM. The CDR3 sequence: CASSLFRQPTRNEKLFF. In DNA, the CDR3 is TGTGCCAGCAGTTTATTTAGGCAGCCAACGCGAAATGAAAAACTGTTTTTT.

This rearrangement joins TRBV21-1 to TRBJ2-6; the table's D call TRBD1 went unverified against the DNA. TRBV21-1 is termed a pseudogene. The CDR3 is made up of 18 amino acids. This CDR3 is CASSGTRLSWSGANVLTF. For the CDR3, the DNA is TGTGCCAGCAGCGGGACAAGGCTTTCATGGTCGGGGGCCAACGTCCTGACTTTC.

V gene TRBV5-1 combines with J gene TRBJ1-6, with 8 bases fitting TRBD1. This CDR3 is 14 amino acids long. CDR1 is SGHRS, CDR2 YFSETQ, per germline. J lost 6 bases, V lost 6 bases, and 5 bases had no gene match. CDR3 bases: TGCGCCAGCACGACAGGGGTTACTAATTCACCCCTCCACTTT. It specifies CASTTGVTNSPLHF.

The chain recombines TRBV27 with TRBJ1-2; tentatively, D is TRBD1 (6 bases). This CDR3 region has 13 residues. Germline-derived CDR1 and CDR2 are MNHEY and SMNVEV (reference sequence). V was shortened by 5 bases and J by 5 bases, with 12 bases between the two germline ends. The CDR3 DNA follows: TGTGCCAGCAGTACGCAGGGGCGGTATGGCTACACCTTC. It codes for CASSTQGRYGYTF.

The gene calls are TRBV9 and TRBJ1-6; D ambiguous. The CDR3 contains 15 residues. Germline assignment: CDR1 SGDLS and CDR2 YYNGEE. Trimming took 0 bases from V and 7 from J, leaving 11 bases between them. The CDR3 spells CASSVEGRPNSPLHF. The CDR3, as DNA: TGTGCCAGCAGCGTAGAAGGCAGGCCGAATTCACCCCTCCACTTT.

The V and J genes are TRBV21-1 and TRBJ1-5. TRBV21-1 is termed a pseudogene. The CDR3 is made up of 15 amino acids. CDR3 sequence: CASSKAHWSNQPQHF. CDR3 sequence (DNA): TGTGCCAGCAGCAAAGCGCACTGGAGCAATCAGCCCCAGCATTTT.

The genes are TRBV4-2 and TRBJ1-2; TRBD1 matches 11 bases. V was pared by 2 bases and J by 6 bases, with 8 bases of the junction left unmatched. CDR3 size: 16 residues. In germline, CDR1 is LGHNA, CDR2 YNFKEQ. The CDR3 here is CASSQNTGQGVDGYTF. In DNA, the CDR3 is TGTGCCAGCAGCCAAAATACGGGACAGGGGGTGGATGGCTACACCTTC.

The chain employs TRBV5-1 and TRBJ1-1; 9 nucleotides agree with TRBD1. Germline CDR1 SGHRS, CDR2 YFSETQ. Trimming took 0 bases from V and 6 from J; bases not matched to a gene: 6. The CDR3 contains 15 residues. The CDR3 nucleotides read TGCGCCAGCAGCTTGGTAGTACAGGGGGCCGCTGAAGCTTTCTTT. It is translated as CASSLVVQGAAEAFF. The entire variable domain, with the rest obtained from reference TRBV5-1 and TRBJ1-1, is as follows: KAGVTQTPRYLIKTRGQQVTLSCSPISGHRSVSWYQQTPGQGLQFLFEYFSETQRNKGNFPGRFSGRQFSNSRSEMNVSTLELGDSALYLCASSLVVQGAAEAFFGQGTRLTVV.

The chain's CDR3 is CASSLNYDRVNTEAFF. The DNA for the CDR3 is TGTGCCAGCAGCTTAAACTACGACAGAGTGAACACTGAAGCTTTCTTT. V usage is TRBV5-5 and J usage is TRBJ1-1, with D possibly matching TRBD1 (5 bases). The germline V and J ends were trimmed by 2 bases and 0 bases, with 14 bases remaining between them. CDR1 and CDR2 (germline): SGHKS, YYEKEE (reference sequence). The CDR3 runs to 16 residues. The complete variable domain, with remaining parts taken from reference TRBV5-5 and TRBJ1-1, reads DAGVTQSPTHLIKTRGQQVTLRCSPISGHKSVSWYQQVLGQGPQFIFQYYEKEERGRGNFPDRFSARQFPNYSSELNVNALLLGDSALYLCASSLNYDRVNTEAFFGQGTRLTVV.

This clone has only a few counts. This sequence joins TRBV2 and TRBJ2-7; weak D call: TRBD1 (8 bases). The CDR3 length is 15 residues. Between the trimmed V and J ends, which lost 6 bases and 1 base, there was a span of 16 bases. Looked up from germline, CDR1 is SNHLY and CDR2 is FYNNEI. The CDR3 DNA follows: TGTGCCAGCAGGCCACAGGGGGGGCATTCCTACGAGCAGTACTTC. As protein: CASRPQGGHSYEQYF.

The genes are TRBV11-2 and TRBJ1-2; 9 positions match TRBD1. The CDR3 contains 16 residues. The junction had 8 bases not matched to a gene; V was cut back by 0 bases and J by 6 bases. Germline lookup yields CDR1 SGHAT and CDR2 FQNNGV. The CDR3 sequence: CASSLDWTGDSDGYTF. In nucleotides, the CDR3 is TGTGCCAGCAGCTTAGATTGGACAGGGGACAGCGATGGCTACACCTTC.

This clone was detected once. The CDR3 region is CASSPWGAGNTEAFF. As DNA, the CDR3 is TGTGCCAGCAGCCCGTGGGGGGCGGGGAACACTGAAGCTTTCTTT. The chain combines TRBV9 with TRBJ1-1; TRBD1 is a possible D gene (6 bases). Germline V gene data show CDR1 as SGDLS and CDR2 as YYNGEE. Trimming stripped 4 bases from V and 1 base from J, with 14 bases between. There are 15 residues in the CDR3. Based on the CDR3 plus reference TRBV9 and TRBJ1-1, the full variable domain is DSGVTQTPKHLITATGQRVTLRCSPRSGDLSVYWYQQSLDQGLQFLIQYYNGEERAKGNILERFSAQQFPDLHSELNLSSLELGDSALYFCASSPWGAGNTEAFFGQGTRLTVV.

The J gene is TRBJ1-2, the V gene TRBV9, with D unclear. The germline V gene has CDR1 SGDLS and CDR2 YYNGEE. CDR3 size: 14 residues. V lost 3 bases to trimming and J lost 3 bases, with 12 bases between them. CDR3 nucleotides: TGTGCCAGCAGCGGCAGAGGCGGGGACTATGGCTACACCTTC. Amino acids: CASSGRGGDYGYTF.

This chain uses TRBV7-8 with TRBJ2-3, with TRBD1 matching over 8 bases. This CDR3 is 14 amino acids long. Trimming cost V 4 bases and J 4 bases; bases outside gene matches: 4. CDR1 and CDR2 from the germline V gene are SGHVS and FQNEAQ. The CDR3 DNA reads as TGTGCCAGCAGCTATTCAGGGGGCGCAGATACGCAGTATTTT. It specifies CASSYSGGADTQYF.

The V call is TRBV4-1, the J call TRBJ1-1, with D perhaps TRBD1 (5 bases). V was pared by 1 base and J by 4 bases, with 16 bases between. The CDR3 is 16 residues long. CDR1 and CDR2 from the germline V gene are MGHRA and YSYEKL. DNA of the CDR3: TGCGCCAGCAGCCAAGGTAAATTAATTCAGGGCACTGAAGCTTTCTTT. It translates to CASSQGKLIQGTEAFF.

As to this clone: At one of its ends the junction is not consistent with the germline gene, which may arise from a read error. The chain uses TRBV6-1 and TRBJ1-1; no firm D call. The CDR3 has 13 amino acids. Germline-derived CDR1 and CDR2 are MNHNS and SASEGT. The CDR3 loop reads CASSQAGWTEAFF. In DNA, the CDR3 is TGTGCCAGCAGTCAAGCGGGGTGGACTGAAGCTTTCTTT.

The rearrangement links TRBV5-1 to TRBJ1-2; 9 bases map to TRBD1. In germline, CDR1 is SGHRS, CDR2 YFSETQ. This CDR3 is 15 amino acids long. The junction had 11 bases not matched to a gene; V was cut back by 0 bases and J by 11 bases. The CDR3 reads CASSLGAFGTGQYTF. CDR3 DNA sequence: TGCGCCAGCAGCTTGGGTGCCTTCGGGACAGGGCAGTACACCTTC.

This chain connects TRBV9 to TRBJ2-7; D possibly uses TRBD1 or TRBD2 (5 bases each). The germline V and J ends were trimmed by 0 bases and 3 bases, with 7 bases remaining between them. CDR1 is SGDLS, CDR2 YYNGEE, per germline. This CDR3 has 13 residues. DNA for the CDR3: TGTGCCAGCAGCGTAGGGGACGGCTACGAGCAGTACTTC. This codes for CASSVGDGYEQYF.